The 8 T cell receptor beta chains presented below share a single source sample, sequenced in a study of identical twins. TCRdb called the 5' RACE reads again in MiXCR, with one record for every CDR3 protein. The data contain fewer than 800,000 distinct CDR3 sequences, 7% to 7.5% of them seen just once; the ten biggest clones take up about 1.6%. These same records also appear under a second study, on yellow fever vaccine responses in identical twins.

Sequences were obtained from PBMCs. These receptors were collected from a woman between 18 and 29 years old in good health.

At least ten counts were recorded for this clonotype. V and J are TRBV27 and TRBJ2-1, with 10 nucleotides matching TRBD2. J gave up 7 bases and V 5 bases, and 11 bases lay outside the gene matches. The CDR3 has 16 amino acids. Germline CDR1 is MNHEY and CDR2 is SMNVEV (reference sequence). CDR3 DNA: TGTGCCAGCAGTCCCGAAGCGGGAGGGCCGGTGAATGAGCAGTTCTTC. This gives the protein CASSPEAGGPVNEQFF.

This clonotype was counted ten times or more. The chain joins TRBV20-1 to TRBJ2-5; the D gene is possibly TRBD2 (5 bases). The V end was cut by 6 bases, the J end by 1 base, with 12 bases between. This CDR3 contains 13 residues. Looked up from germline, CDR1 is DFQATT and CDR2 is SNEGSKA (reference sequence). CDR3 coding DNA: TGCAGTGCCCTCGGGATGATCCAAGAGACCCAGTACTTC. It specifies CSALGMIQETQYF.

This clonotype was counted ten times or more. The V gene is TRBV6-5, the J gene TRBJ1-3; the match to TRBD1 covers 8 bases. The CDR3 contains 14 residues. The V and J ends lost 4 bases and 3 bases, in that order; junction bases with no gene match: 2. The germline V gene has CDR1 MNHEY and CDR2 SVGAGI. The CDR3 region is CASSSTGGGNTIYF. The CDR3 DNA reads as TGTGCCAGCAGTTCCACAGGGGGTGGAAACACCATATATTTT.

This clonotype appeared many times. The V gene is TRBV10-3, the J gene TRBJ2-1, with TRBD2 identical over 8 bases. Germline lookup yields CDR1 ENHRY and CDR2 SYGVKD. Trimming cost V 6 bases and J 6 bases; bases outside gene matches: 4. This CDR3 region has 13 residues. CDR3 in amino acids: CAIRAGVFNEQFF. As DNA, the CDR3 is TGTGCCATCAGAGCGGGAGTATTCAATGAGCAGTTCTTC.

J is TRBJ2-7 and V is TRBV12-3 or TRBV12-4, with 8 nucleotides matching TRBD2. The ends lost 3 bases at V and 4 bases at J; junction bases unmatched: 26. The CDR3 has 21 residues. CDR3 in DNA: TGTGCCAGCAGTTTTCTTCGCCGGGGAAAGCTGGGTGGGACTAGATTTTACGAGCAGTACTTC. Amino acids: CASSFLRRGKLGGTRFYEQYF.

This clonotype was seen many times. The chain is built from TRBV2 and TRBJ1-5; weak D call: TRBD1 (5 bases). Germline V CDR1 and CDR2: SNHLY, FYNNEI. V was pared by 7 bases and J by 7 bases, with 14 bases between. This CDR3 spans 13 amino acids. DNA of the CDR3: TGTGCCAGCATGATGGTGGGGGGACAGCCCCAGCATTTT. Its translation: CASMMVGGQPQHF.

The CDR3 coding sequence is TGTGCCAGCAGCCGGGAGCAGGAGAACACTGAAGCTTTCTTT. Translating gives CASSREQENTEAFF. V and J are TRBV5-6 and TRBJ1-1; D is ambiguous. Trimming pared 4 bases from V and 1 base from J, leaving 11 bases between. Germline V gives CDR1 SGHDT, CDR2 YYEEEE. The CDR3 contains 14 residues.

This clonotype was recorded many times. V gene TRBV14 combines with J gene TRBJ1-2; D ambiguous. CDR1 and CDR2 from the germline V gene are SGHDN and FVKESK. The CDR3 consists of 13 residues. Trimming removed 3 bases from V and 7 bases from J, with 12 bases in between. Written as DNA, the CDR3 is TGTGCCAGCAGCCAGATAGGAGCGACTGGCTACACCTTC. Translating gives CASSQIGATGYTF. Full variable domain (outside the CDR3, taken from reference TRBV14 and TRBJ1-2): EAGVTQFPSHSVIEKGQTVTLRCDPISGHDNLYWYRRVMGKEIKFLLHFVKESKQDESGMPNNRFLAERTGGTYSTLKVQPAELEDSGVYFCASSQIGATGYTFGSGTRLTVV.